The clone carrying this T cell receptor beta chain was seen a single time. Antigen specificity is unknown. Germline V gene sequence: CDR1 DFQATT, CDR2 SNEGSKA (reference sequence). This CDR3 comprises 10 residues. Trimming pared 6 bases from V and 8 bases from J, leaving 8 bases between. The entry originates in a study of blood T cells in healthy people across ages. Study-wide results and caveats: The diversity estimates, figures obtained from one million T cells, were considered underestimates. No conclusive comparison of naive versus antigen-experienced cells was possible with unsorted PBMCs. Age advanced and TCR beta diversity per million T cells fell, roughly linearly.

Combining a sample-barcoded 5' primer with a J-beta primer mix, a second PCR ran for 7 to 11 cycles. Researchers report that a template-switch adaptor with 12 random nucleotides tagged each cDNA molecule. Via MiXCR, TCRdb re-called the 5' RACE reads, giving one row per CDR3 protein. The sample lists hundreds of thousands of distinct CDR3 sequences; around 45% were seen once. V usage is TRBV20-1 and J usage is TRBJ2-1; D uncertain. The sequence was obtained from a woman in her fifties or sixties in good health. The sample comprised blood. The CDR3: CSAPNHEQFF. CDR3 sequence (DNA): TGCAGTGCCCCCAATCATGAGCAGTTCTTC.